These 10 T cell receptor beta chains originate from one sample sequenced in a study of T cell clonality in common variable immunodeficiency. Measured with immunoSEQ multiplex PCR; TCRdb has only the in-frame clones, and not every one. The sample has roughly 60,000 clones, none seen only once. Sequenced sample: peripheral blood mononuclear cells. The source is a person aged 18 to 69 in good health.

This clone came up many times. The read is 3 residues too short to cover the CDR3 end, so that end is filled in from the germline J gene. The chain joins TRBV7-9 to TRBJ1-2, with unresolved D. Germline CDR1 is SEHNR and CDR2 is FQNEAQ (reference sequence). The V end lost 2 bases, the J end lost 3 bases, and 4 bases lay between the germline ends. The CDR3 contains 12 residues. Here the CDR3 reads CASSLQDYGYTF. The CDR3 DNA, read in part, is TGTGCCAGCAGCTTACAGGACTATGGC.

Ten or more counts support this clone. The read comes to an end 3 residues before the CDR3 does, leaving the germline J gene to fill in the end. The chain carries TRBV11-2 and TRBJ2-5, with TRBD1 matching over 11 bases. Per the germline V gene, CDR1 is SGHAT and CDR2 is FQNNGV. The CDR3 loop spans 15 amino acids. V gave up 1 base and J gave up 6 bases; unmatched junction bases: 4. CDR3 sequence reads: CASSLVRDRGKTQYF. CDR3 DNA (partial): TGTGCCAGCAGCTTAGTCCGGGACAGGGGGAAGACC.

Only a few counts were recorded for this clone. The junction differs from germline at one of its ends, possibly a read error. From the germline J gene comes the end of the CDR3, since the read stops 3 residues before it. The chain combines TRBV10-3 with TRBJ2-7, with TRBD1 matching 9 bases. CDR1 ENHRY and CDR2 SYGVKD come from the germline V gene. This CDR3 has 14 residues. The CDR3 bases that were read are TGTGCCGTCAGGGACAGGGCCCTCGACTACGAG. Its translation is CAVRDRALDYE. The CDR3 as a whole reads CAVRDRALDYEQYF.

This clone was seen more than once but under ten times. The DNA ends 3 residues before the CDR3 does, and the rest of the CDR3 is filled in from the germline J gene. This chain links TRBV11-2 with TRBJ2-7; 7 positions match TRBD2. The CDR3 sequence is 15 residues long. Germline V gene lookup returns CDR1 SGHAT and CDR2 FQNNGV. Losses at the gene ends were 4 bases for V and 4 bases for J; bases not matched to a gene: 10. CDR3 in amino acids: CASSSAMRGGYEQYF. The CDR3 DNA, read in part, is TGTGCCAGCAGCTCCGCGATGCGGGGAGGGTACGAG. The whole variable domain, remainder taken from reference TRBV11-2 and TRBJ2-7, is EAGVAQSPRYKIIEKRQSVAFWCNPISGHATLYWYQQILGQGPKLLIQFQNNGVVDDSQLPKDRFSAERLKGVDSTLKIQPAKLEDSAVYLCASSSAMRGGYEQYFGPGTRLTVT.

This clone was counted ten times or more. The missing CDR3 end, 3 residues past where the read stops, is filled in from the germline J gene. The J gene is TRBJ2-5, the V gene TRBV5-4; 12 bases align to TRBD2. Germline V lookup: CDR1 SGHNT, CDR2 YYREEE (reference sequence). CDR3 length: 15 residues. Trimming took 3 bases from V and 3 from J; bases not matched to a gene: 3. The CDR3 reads CASSSGLAGKETQYF. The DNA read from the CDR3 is TGTGCCAGCAGCTCCGGACTAGCGGGAAAAGAGACC.

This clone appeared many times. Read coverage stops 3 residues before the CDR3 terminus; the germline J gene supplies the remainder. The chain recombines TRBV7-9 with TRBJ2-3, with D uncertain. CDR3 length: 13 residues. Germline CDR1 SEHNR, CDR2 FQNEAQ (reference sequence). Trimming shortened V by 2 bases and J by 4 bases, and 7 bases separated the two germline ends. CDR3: CASSLSFPDTQYF. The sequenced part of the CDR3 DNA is TGTGCCAGCAGCTTATCTTTCCCAGATACG.

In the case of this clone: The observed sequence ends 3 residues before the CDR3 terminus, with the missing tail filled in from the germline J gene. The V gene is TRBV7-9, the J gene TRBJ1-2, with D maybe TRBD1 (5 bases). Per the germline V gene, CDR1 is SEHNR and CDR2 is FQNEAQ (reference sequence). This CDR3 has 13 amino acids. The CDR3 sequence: CASGGQIQEAYTF. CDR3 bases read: TGTGCCAGCGGTGGACAAATCCAAGAGGCC.

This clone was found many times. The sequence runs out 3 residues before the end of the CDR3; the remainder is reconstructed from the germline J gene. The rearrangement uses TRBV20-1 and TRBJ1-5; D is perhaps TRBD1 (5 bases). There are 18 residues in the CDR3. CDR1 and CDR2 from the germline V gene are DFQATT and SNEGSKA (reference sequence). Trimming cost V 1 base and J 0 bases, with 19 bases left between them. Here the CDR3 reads CSARAPFREGLSNQPQHF. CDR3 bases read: TGCAGTGCTAGAGCTCCATTTCGGGAGGGGCTTAGCAATCAGCCC.

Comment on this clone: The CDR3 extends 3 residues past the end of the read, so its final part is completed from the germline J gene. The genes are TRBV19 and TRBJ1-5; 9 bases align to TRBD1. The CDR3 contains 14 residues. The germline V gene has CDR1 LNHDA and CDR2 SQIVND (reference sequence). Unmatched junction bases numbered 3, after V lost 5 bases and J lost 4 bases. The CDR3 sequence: CASSWTGENQPQHF. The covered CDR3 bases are TGTGCCAGTAGTTGGACAGGGGAGAATCAGCCC.

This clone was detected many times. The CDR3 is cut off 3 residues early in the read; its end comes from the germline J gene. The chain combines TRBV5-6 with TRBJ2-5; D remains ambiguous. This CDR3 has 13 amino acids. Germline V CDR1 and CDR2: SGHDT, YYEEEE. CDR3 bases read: TGTGCCAGCAGCTTGTGGCCCCGCGGTACC. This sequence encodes CASSLWPRGT. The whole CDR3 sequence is CASSLWPRGTQYF.